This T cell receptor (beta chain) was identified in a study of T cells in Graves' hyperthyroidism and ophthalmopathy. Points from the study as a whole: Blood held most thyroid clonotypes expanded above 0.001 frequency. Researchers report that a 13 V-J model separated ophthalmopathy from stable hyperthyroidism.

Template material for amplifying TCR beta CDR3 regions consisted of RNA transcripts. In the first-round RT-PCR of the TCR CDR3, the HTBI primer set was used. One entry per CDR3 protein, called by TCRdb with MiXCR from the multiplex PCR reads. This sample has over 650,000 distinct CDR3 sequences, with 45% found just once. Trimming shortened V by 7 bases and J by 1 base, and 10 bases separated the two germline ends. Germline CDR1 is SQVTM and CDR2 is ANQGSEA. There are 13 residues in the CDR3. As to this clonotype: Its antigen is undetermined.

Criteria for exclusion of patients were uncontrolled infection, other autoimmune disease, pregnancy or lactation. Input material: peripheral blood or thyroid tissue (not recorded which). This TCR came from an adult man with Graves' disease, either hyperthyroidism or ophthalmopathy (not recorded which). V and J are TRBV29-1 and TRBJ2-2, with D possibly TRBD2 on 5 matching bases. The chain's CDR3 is CSGGVMNTGELFF. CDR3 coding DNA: TGCAGCGGGGGAGTGATGAACACCGGGGAGCTGTTTTTT.